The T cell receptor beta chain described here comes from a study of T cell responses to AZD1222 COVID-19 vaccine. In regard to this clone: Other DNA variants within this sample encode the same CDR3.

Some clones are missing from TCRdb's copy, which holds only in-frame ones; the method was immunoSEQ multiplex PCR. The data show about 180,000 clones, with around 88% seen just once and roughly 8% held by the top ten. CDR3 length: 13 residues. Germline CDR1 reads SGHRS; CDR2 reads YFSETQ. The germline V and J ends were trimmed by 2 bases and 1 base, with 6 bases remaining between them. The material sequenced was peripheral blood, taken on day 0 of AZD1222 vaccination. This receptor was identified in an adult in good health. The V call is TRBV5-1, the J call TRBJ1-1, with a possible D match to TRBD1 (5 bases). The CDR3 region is CASSLQENTEAFF. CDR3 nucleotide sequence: TGCGCCAGCAGCTTACAGGAGAACACTGAAGCTTTCTTT. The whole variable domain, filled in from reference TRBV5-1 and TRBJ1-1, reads KAGVTQTPRYLIKTRGQQVTLSCSPISGHRSVSWYQQTPGQGLQFLFEYFSETQRNKGNFPGRFSGRQFSNSRSEMNVSTLELGDSALYLCASSLQENTEAFFGQGTRLTVV.